The present TCR beta chain was sequenced within a study of shared clonotypes between healthy human individuals. Within Nashville, Tennessee resided all donors, each a Caucasian adult. CD4+ cell separation produced CD45RA+ naive and CD45RA-negative memory subsets. Assay: immunoSEQ multiplex PCR; the TCRdb copy retains only in-frame clones and omits some. Here the sample spans under 1,100,000 clones, 60% to 80% being singletons. This clone has a count of ten or more. Its target is not known. The CDR3 consists of 16 residues. The germline V gene has CDR1 SGHVS and CDR2 FQNEAQ. V dropped 5 bases and J dropped 7; count of bases not matched to a gene: 14. The study, taken as a whole, reports: The generation probabilities recorded for non-shared clonotypes fell below those of clonotypes shared by all four donors. The naive CD4 repertoires of a handful of donors were compared, and around 5.1% of clonotypes were shared.

The chain has TRBV7-8 and TRBJ1-2, with 9 bases fitting TRBD1. This sequence originates from a man aged 18 to 30 in good health. The sample was memory CD4+ T cells sorted from blood. Sample subset: CD45RA-negative fraction. As DNA, the CDR3 is TGTGCCAGCAGCCGGGATCCGGGACAGGGCGGGCGTGGCTACACCTTC. This gives the protein CASSRDPGQGGRGYTF.